This T cell receptor (beta chain) was sequenced for a study of identical twins. Points from the study as a whole: Within beta out-of-frame sequences, the excess sharing observed between twins was weaker. Conclusions rested on cross-sectional statistics rather than following the same donors.

Each CDR3 protein is one row after TCRdb ran MiXCR on the 5' RACE reads. The table shows 400,000 to 550,000 distinct CDR3 sequences, with less than 25% occurring only once. Comment on this clonotype: Its antigen is as yet unknown.

This sample was also put to use in a study of T cells expressing NK-cell markers. That paper states: The authors derived TCR beta repertoires from sorted CD3+CD56+NKG2C+, CD3+CD56+NKG2C- and CD3+CD56-NKG2C+ T cells. The same clonotypes also predominated in the CD3+CD56-NKG2C+ fraction of several donors.

The origin of this receptor is a woman under 30 in good health. Sequencing was done on a sample of CD4+ T cells sorted from blood.

The CDR3 loop is CSAQDRRNLRGYTF. CDR3 bases: TGCAGTGCCCAGGATAGGAGGAACCTAAGGGGCTACACCTTC. The chain joins TRBV20-1 to TRBJ1-2; D gene uncertain. Trimming cost V 6 bases and J 8 bases, with 22 bases left between them. There are 14 residues in the CDR3. CDR1 is DFQATT and CDR2 is SNEGSKA in the germline V gene (reference sequence).